The 18 T cell receptor beta chains listed next were all sequenced from one sample in a study of tissue T cells after allogeneic stem cell transplantation. Indicated time point: mouse harvest day 7 after allogeneic transplant. Each mouse received 10^7 T-cell-depleted marrow cells plus 10^6 splenic CD5+ T cells by tail vein. The table came from immunoSEQ multiplex PCR; TCRdb's copy has only in-frame clones and leaves some out. The sample has about 5,500 clones; less than 55% are singletons. The sequenced material came from gut tissue. The receptors originated from a female BALB/c mouse given C57BL/6 T cells with graft-versus-host disease after an allogeneic hematopoietic cell transplant.

This clone was detected only a few times. Each gene name is a mouse one. The read ends 1 residue shy of where the CDR3 ends; the end is completed using the germline J gene. The J gene is TRBJ2-3, the V gene TRBV13-2; 9 bases agree with TRBD2. V shed 5 bases, J shed 1 base, and the junction held 8 bases outside the gene matches. Germline-derived CDR1 and CDR2 are NNHNN and SYGAGS (reference sequence). The CDR3 loop spans 16 amino acids. The sequenced CDR3 bases are TGTGCCAGCGGGGAGTGGGGGGGCGCCGGTGCAGAAACGCTGTAT. Amino acid sequence: CASGEWGGAGAETLY. In full, the CDR3 reads CASGEWGGAGAETLYF.

This clone rates as medium-sized (0.01 to 0.1%). All gene names here are mouse names. With the read ending 1 residue before the CDR3 end, the germline J gene is used to fill in that end. V and J are TRBV3 and TRBJ1-3; 7 positions agree with TRBD1. From germline, CDR1 is SNHLY and CDR2 FYNGKV (reference sequence). V dropped 2 bases and J dropped 2; count of bases not matched to a gene: 0. The CDR3 is 14 residues long. The CDR3 bases that were read are TGTGCCAGCAGCTTACAGGGGGCTGGAAATACGCTCTAT. This sequence encodes CASSLQGAGNTLY. The CDR3 in full is CASSLQGAGNTLYF.

Remarks on this clone: Here the gene names and germline are mouse. CDR3 protein: CASSVRLGDYAEQFF. The part of the CDR3 DNA that was read is TGTGCCAGCAGCGTTCGACTGGGGGACTATGCTGAGCAGTTC. The J gene is TRBJ2-1, the V gene TRBV4; 9 bases match TRBD2. With the read ending 1 residue before the CDR3 end, the germline J gene is used to fill in that end. The CDR3 has 15 amino acids. CDR1 is LGHDT and CDR2 is YNNKQL in the germline V gene (reference sequence). The junction had 4 bases not matched to a gene; V was cut back by 5 bases and J by 2 bases.

This clone has more than one count but fewer than ten. Genes and germline are mouse. The CDR3 sequence is CSSSQDRGSAEQFF. The covered CDR3 bases are TGCTCCAGCAGTCAGGACAGGGGGAGCGCTGAGCAGTTC. The gene calls are TRBV23 and TRBJ2-1; TRBD1, the D gene given by the table, was not confirmed from the DNA. The DNA ends 1 residue before the CDR3 does, and the rest of the CDR3 is filled in from the germline J gene. This CDR3 is 14 amino acids long. CDR1 is KGHTA, CDR2 FQNQQP, per germline.

With regard to this clone: These gene names are mouse names. The read terminates 1 residue before the CDR3 end, so the remaining end is supplied by the germline J gene. The genes are TRBV12-2 and TRBJ2-1; TRBD1 is a possible D gene (5 bases). This CDR3 comprises 14 residues. The germline V and J ends were trimmed by 4 bases and 1 base, with 10 bases remaining between them. Germline CDR1 and CDR2: SGHLS and HYDKME. The covered CDR3 bases are TGTGCCAGCTCCCCCGACAGAAACTATGCTGAGCAGTTC. Translation gives CASSPDRNYAEQF. The full CDR3 protein reads CASSPDRNYAEQFF.

This clone turned up a few times. The genes are named according to mouse. The sequence runs out 1 residue before the end of the CDR3; the remainder is reconstructed from the germline J gene. This chain connects TRBV26 to TRBJ2-7, with a tentative D call TRBD1 (6 bases). The CDR3 covers 12 residues. V lost 4 bases to trimming and J lost 7 bases, with 11 bases between them. The germline V gene has CDR1 KGHPV and CDR2 FQNQEV (reference sequence). The sequenced part of the CDR3 DNA is TGTGCCAGCAGTCGCAACAGGGACGAACAGTAC. Residues: CASSRNRDEQY. The CDR3 in its entirety is CASSRNRDEQYF.

As concerns this clone: Each gene name is a mouse one. The CDR3 goes on 1 residue after the read ends, and that part is filled in from the germline J gene. The chain carries TRBV1 and TRBJ1-1; 9 nucleotides match TRBD1. Losses at the gene ends were 3 bases for V and 3 bases for J; bases not matched to a gene: 2. Germline V lookup: CDR1 NSQYPW, CDR2 LRSPGD (reference sequence). This CDR3 has 14 amino acids. This CDR3 is CTCSAGTGYTEVFF. The part of the CDR3 DNA that was read is TGCACCTGCAGTGCCGGGACAGGGTACACAGAAGTCTTC.

Concerning this clone itself: Gene names and germline refer to mouse. The CDR3 is cut off 1 residue early in the read; its end comes from the germline J gene. The chain is built from TRBV23 and TRBJ1-1; TRBD1 was called by the table and not checked on the DNA. Per the germline V gene, CDR1 is KGHTA and CDR2 is FQNQQP. CDR3 length: 14 amino acids. The covered CDR3 bases are TGCTCCAGCAGCCGAGGGACAGCAAACACAGAAGTCTTC. The encoded protein is CSSSRGTANTEVF. The whole CDR3 region reads CSSSRGTANTEVFF.

Note on this clone: Gene names denote mouse genes. From the germline J gene comes the end of the CDR3, since the read stops 1 residue before it. The chain recombines TRBV14 with TRBJ1-1; no clear D. The CDR3 is 15 residues long. Per the germline V gene, CDR1 is SGHDT and CDR2 is FRDEAV. Deletions cut 0 bases from V and 1 base from J, with 10 bases between. The covered CDR3 bases are TGTGCCAGCAGTTTCTCGGGAGAGGGAAACACAGAAGTCTTC. Translating gives CASSFSGEGNTEVF. The whole CDR3 sequence is CASSFSGEGNTEVFF.

Points on this clone: Gene names and germline match the mouse. The CDR3 end lies 1 residue beyond the end of the read and is filled in from the germline J gene. The same CDR3 can be traced to other DNA sequences in this sample. V usage is TRBV3 and J usage is TRBJ2-3; 7 bases line up with TRBD2. Losses at the gene ends were 1 base for V and 0 bases for J; bases not matched to a gene: 1. The CDR3 contains 15 residues. The germline V gene has CDR1 SNHLY and CDR2 FYNGKV (reference sequence). The CDR3 is CASSLGLGSAETLYF. The CDR3 bases that were read are TGTGCCAGCAGCTTAGGACTGGGTAGTGCAGAAACGCTGTAT.

As for this clone: Mouse germline and gene names are used. The missing CDR3 end, 1 residue past where the read stops, is filled in from the germline J gene. Other DNA sequences in this sample translate to the same CDR3. The V call is TRBV26, the J call TRBJ2-7; tentatively, D is TRBD2 (7 bases). The CDR3 is 12 amino acids. V shed 0 bases and J shed 7 bases, with 7 bases lying between them. In germline, CDR1 is KGHPV, CDR2 FQNQEV (reference sequence). The CDR3 DNA, read in part, is TGTGCCAGCAGTCTGTCGGGGGGCGAACAGTAC. The encoded protein is CASSLSGGEQY. In full, the CDR3 reads CASSLSGGEQYF.

Comment on this clone: Each gene name is a mouse one. The CDR3 end lies 1 residue beyond the end of the read and is filled in from the germline J gene. The gene calls are TRBV3 and TRBJ1-2; 10 bases agree with TRBD1. The germline V gene has CDR1 SNHLY and CDR2 FYNGKV (reference sequence). The CDR3 is made up of 13 amino acids. V shed 9 bases, J shed 3 bases, and the junction held 4 bases outside the gene matches. The CDR3 sequence is CASRGTGDSDYTF. The CDR3 bases that were read are TGTGCCAGTCGTGGGACAGGGGACTCCGACTACACC.

This clone was observed a single time. The germline and genes are mouse ones. The read falls 1 residue short of the CDR3 end, and the missing part is taken from the germline J gene. This chain connects TRBV26 to TRBJ1-1, with TRBD1 identical over 8 bases. Germline loops: CDR1 KGHPV, CDR2 FQNQEV (reference sequence). This CDR3 region has 12 residues. V was clipped by 2 bases and J by 7 bases; unmatched bases: 0. CDR3 sequence reads: CASSLGQGEVFF. The sequenced part of the CDR3 DNA is TGTGCCAGCAGTCTGGGACAGGGAGAAGTCTTC. The complete variable domain, with remaining parts taken from reference TRBV26 and TRBJ1-1, reads NSKVIQTPRYLVKGQGQKAKMRCIPEKGHPVVFWYQQNKNNEFKFLINFQNQEVLQQIDMTEKRFSAECPSNSPCSLEIQSSEAGDSALYLCASSLGQGEVFFGKGTRLTVV.

Note on this clone: The listed genes are named as in mouse. The CDR3 end lies 1 residue beyond the end of the read and is filled in from the germline J gene. This chain joins TRBV14 and TRBJ2-3; tentative D call: TRBD1 (6 bases). Germline values: CDR1 SGHDT, CDR2 FRDEAV. Trimming removed 2 bases at V and 0 bases at J, with 10 bases between. This CDR3 contains 15 residues. CDR3 sequence: CASSLGTTSAETLYF. CDR3 bases read: TGTGCCAGCAGTTTAGGGACAACTAGTGCAGAAACGCTGTAT. Variable domain in full (rest from reference TRBV14 and TRBJ2-3): EAGVTQSPRYAVLQEGQAVSFWCDPISGHDTLYWYQQPRDQGPQLLVYFRDEAVIDNSQLPSDRFSAVRPKGTNSTLKIQSAKQGDTATYLCASSLGTTSAETLYFGSGTRLTVL.

This clone was observed a few times. Genes here carry mouse names. CDR3 DNA, as far as it was read: TGTGCCAGCAGTGACCGGGACAACAACGAAAGATTATTT. This gives the protein CASSDRDNNERLF. The entire CDR3 is CASSDRDNNERLFF. This sequence joins TRBV13-1 and TRBJ1-4, with a weak D call TRBD1 (6 bases). From the germline J gene comes the end of the CDR3, since the read stops 1 residue before it. The germline CDR1 and CDR2 sequences are NSHNY and SYGAGN. The CDR3 is 14 amino acids. V shed 2 bases and J shed 4 bases, with 9 bases lying between them.

By share, this clone ranks as large (0.1 to 1%). Gene labels here are mouse ones. From the germline J gene comes the end of the CDR3, since the read stops 1 residue before it. V and J are TRBV29 and TRBJ2-3; D might be TRBD1 (6 bases). The CDR3 has 14 amino acids. V was clipped by 3 bases and J by 3 bases, with 10 bases between them. The germline V gene encodes CDR1 MSHET and CDR2 SYDVDS. The CDR3 loop reads CASSFTGRAETLYF. Incomplete CDR3 DNA: TGTGCTAGCAGTTTTACAGGGAGGGCAGAAACGCTGTAT.

A remark on this clone: Any gene name here is a mouse gene name. The sequence runs out 1 residue before the end of the CDR3; the remainder is reconstructed from the germline J gene. This chain uses TRBV26 with TRBJ2-1; D unresolved. In germline, CDR1 is KGHPV, CDR2 FQNQEV (reference sequence). The CDR3 loop spans 15 amino acids. Trimming took off 0 bases at V and 1 base at J, with 7 bases between the two ends. CDR3 DNA, as far as it was read: TGTGCCAGCAGTCTGTCCGGGAGGAACTATGCTGAGCAGTTC. This gives the protein CASSLSGRNYAEQF. The CDR3, in full, reads CASSLSGRNYAEQFF.

Notes on this clone: Each gene name is a mouse one. The CDR3 end falls 1 residue outside the read, so it is completed with the germline J gene. This sequence joins TRBV3 and TRBJ2-4; 10 bases are shared with TRBD1. Germline values: CDR1 SNHLY, CDR2 FYNGKV (reference sequence). This CDR3 contains 14 residues. With 6 bases clipped from V and 3 bases from J, the junction kept 3 bases outside the gene matches. The DNA read from the CDR3 is TGTGCCAGCAGGACAGGGGGCAGCCAAAACACCTTGTAC. Its protein is CASRTGGSQNTLY. The complete CDR3 protein is CASRTGGSQNTLYF.